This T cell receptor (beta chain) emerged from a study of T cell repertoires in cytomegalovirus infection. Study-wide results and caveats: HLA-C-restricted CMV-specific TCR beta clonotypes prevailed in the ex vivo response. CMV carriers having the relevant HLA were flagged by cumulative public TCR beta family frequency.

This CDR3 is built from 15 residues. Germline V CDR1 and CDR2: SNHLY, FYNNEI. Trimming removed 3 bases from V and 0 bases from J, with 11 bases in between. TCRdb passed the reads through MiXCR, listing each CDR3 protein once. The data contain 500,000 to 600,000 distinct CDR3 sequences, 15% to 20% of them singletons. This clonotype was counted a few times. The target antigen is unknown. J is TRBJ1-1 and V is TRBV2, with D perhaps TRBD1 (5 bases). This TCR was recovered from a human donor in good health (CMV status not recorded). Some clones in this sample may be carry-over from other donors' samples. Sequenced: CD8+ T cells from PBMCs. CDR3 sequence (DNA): TGTGCCAGCAGTGATCAGGGAAGGGTGAACACTGAAGCTTTCTTT. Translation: CASSDQGRVNTEAFF.